One sample yielded the 5 T cell receptor beta chains listed below, sequenced in a study of T cell responses to AZD1222 COVID-19 vaccine. Method: immunoSEQ multiplex PCR; TCRdb's copy keeps in-frame clones and lacks some. The table records some 110,000 clones, 85% to 95% of them present only once. This specimen was peripheral blood, taken on day 0 of AZD1222 vaccination. Receptors originate from an adult in good health.

The V call is TRBV5-1, the J call TRBJ1-5, with TRBD1 as a possible D gene (5 bases). Trimming shortened V by 0 bases and J by 3 bases, and 7 bases separated the two germline ends. The CDR3 runs to 14 residues. In germline, CDR1 is SGHRS, CDR2 YFSETQ. This CDR3 reads CASSLGGDNQPQHF. CDR3 nucleotides: TGCGCCAGCAGCTTGGGGGGGGACAATCAGCCCCAGCATTTT.

The V gene is TRBV28, the J gene TRBJ1-1, with 11 bases identical to TRBD1. Germline assignment: CDR1 MDHEN and CDR2 SYDVKM. J gave up 4 bases and V 4 bases, and 5 bases lay outside the gene matches. The CDR3 spans 15 residues. CDR3 in amino acids: CASSSPGTGGTEAFF. CDR3 DNA sequence: TGTGCCAGCAGTTCACCCGGGACAGGGGGCACTGAAGCTTTCTTT.

The gene calls are TRBV5-1 and TRBJ2-1; 8 nucleotides agree with TRBD2. Per germline, CDR1 SGHRS and CDR2 YFSETQ. This CDR3 has 14 residues. Trimming at V came to 0 bases and at J to 5 bases, leaving 1 base not matched to a gene. This CDR3 is CASSLVSGNNEQFF. The CDR3 DNA follows: TGCGCCAGCAGCTTGGTTAGCGGGAACAATGAGCAGTTCTTC.

The genes are TRBV19 and TRBJ1-5; D call uncertain. Germline V gives CDR1 LNHDA, CDR2 SQIVND (reference sequence). The V end was cut by 11 bases, the J end by 4 bases, with 12 bases between. This CDR3 is 12 amino acids long. The CDR3 loop reads CAVLGPNQPQHF. CDR3 sequence (DNA): TGTGCCGTACTGGGCCCAAATCAGCCCCAGCATTTT.

This clone was observed once. The chain links TRBV10-3 to TRBJ2-3; no clear D. Trimming took 5 bases from V and 2 from J, leaving 8 bases between them. CDR3 length equals 13 residues. The germline V gene encodes CDR1 ENHRY and CDR2 SYGVKD. In nucleotides, the CDR3 is TGTGCCATCAGTATTCAGACCACAGATACGCAGTATTTT. Translating gives CAISIQTTDTQYF.